Following are 29 T cell receptor beta chains from one sample sequenced in a study of shared clonotypes between healthy human individuals. Only in-frame clones appear in the TCRdb table, and some are missing; sequencing was by immunoSEQ multiplex PCR. The table has about 2.3 million clones, approximately 95% seen once. Source material: naive CD4+ T cells from PBMCs. The subset here: CD45RA+ positively selected. Receptor source: a man between 18 and 35 years old in good health. Some clones in this sample may be carry-over from other donors' samples.

On this clone itself: Different DNA sequences within this sample yield the same CDR3. The rearrangement uses TRBV20-1 and TRBJ1-1, with no clear D. Trimming took 3 bases from V and 2 from J, leaving 4 bases between them. The CDR3 loop spans 11 amino acids. Germline V lookup: CDR1 DFQATT, CDR2 SNEGSKA (reference sequence). CDR3 residues: CSASSNTEAFF. The CDR3, as DNA: TGCAGTGCTAGTAGTAACACTGAAGCTTTCTTT.

The V gene is TRBV9, the J gene TRBJ1-3; maybe TRBD1 (5 bases). Germline CDR1 SGDLS, CDR2 YYNGEE. The V end lost 0 bases, the J end lost 3 bases, and 16 bases lay between the germline ends. This CDR3 has 17 amino acids. CDR3 sequence (DNA): TGTGCCAGCAGCGTAGTTAGTGGGGCAAGAGATGGAAACACCATATATTTT. Translating it yields CASSVVSGARDGNTIYF.

V and J are TRBV4-1 and TRBJ1-1; D is unclear. This CDR3 has 15 amino acids. Trimming cost V 3 bases and J 11 bases, with 22 bases left between them. The germline V gene has CDR1 MGHRA and CDR2 YSYEKL. CDR3 bases: TGCGCCAGCAGCCAGGATGCGACGACCGGGCTGGGGGCTTTCTTT. Residues: CASSQDATTGLGAFF.

CDR3 residues: CASSDLTTDTQYF. DNA of the CDR3: TGCGCCAGCAGTGACCTTACCACAGATACGCAGTATTTT. The rearrangement uses TRBV10-1 and TRBJ2-3; D is unclear. Germline V gene lookup returns CDR1 WNHNN and CDR2 SYGVQD (reference sequence). V gave up 3 bases and J gave up 2 bases, with 6 bases separating them. The CDR3 extends over 13 amino acids.

The rearrangement uses TRBV19 and TRBJ1-3, with D perhaps matching TRBD1 (5 bases). The V gene lost 7 bases and the J gene lost 4 bases, with 14 bases spanning the gap. CDR1 LNHDA and CDR2 SQIVND come from the germline V gene (reference sequence). The CDR3 loop spans 14 amino acids. The CDR3 loop is CASTPGAAGNTIYF. The CDR3 nucleotides are TGTGCCAGTACCCCCGGGGCGGCCGGAAACACCATATATTTT. Complete variable domain (other parts from reference TRBV19 and TRBJ1-3): DGGITQSPKYLFRKEGQNVTLSCEQNLNHDAMYWYRQDPGQGLRLIYYSQIVNDFQKGDIAEGYSVSREKKESFPLTVTSAQKNPTAFYLCASTPGAAGNTIYFGEGSWLTVV.

The rearrangement uses TRBV28 and TRBJ1-4, with no clear D. The CDR3 is 16 amino acids. The germline V and J ends were trimmed by 5 bases and 3 bases, with 16 bases remaining between them. Germline-derived CDR1 and CDR2 are MDHEN and SYDVKM. CDR3 bases: TGTGCCAGCAGTGGTGGCCCGGGGTCGGCTAATGAAAAACTGTTTTTT. It yields the protein CASSGGPGSANEKLFF.

V and J are TRBV7-3 and TRBJ1-2, with D possibly being TRBD1 (5 bases). There are 16 residues in the CDR3. Germline CDR1 reads SGHTA; CDR2 reads FQGTGA. The germline V and J ends were trimmed by 0 bases and 8 bases, with 19 bases remaining between them. The CDR3 DNA reads TGTGCCAGCAGCTTAACCATTTTGGGGGACCCTCGGGGCTACACCTTC. As protein: CASSLTILGDPRGYTF.

J is TRBJ1-5 and V is TRBV6-6, with D hard to call. Germline V CDR1 and CDR2: MNHNY, SVGAGI (reference sequence). CDR3 length: 14 residues. V lost 0 bases to trimming and J lost 6 bases, with 9 bases between them. CDR3 coding DNA: TGTGCCAGCAGTTACTCGGGGAGGACTCAGCCCCAGCATTTT. Its translation: CASSYSGRTQPQHF.

The V call is TRBV19, the J call TRBJ2-3; the match to TRBD1 covers 10 bases. Germline values: CDR1 LNHDA, CDR2 SQIVND (reference sequence). With 6 bases clipped from V and 2 bases from J, the junction kept 8 bases outside the gene matches. The CDR3 runs 16 residues. As DNA, the CDR3 is TGTGCCAGTAGATCTTCCGGGACAGGGGTCACAGATACGCAGTATTTT. Its protein product is CASRSSGTGVTDTQYF.

The chain is built from TRBV5-1 and TRBJ2-5; D uncertain. The CDR3 spans 14 residues. V lost 1 base and J 4 bases, leaving 11 bases between the germline ends. The germline V gene encodes CDR1 SGHRS and CDR2 YFSETQ. In DNA, the CDR3 is TGCGCCAGCAGCTTGTATTCCCCAGGAGAGACCCAGTACTTC. Its protein product is CASSLYSPGETQYF.

CDR3 sequence (DNA): TGCGCCAGCAGCCCACTCCCGACGACAGGGTACAATGAGCAGTTCTTC. Protein: CASSPLPTTGYNEQFF. J is TRBJ2-1 and V is TRBV4-1, with TRBD1 identical over 7 bases. CDR1 is MGHRA, CDR2 YSYEKL, per germline. With V trimmed by 4 bases and J by 4 bases, 10 bases remained unmatched. This CDR3 comprises 16 residues.

The V gene is TRBV6-4, the J gene TRBJ1-1; a possible D gene is TRBD1 (6 bases). Per germline, CDR1 MRHNA and CDR2 SNTAGT. V shed 6 bases and J shed 4 bases, with 12 bases lying between them. The CDR3 is 13 residues long. The CDR3 loop is CASRNGGATEAFF. The CDR3 bases are TGTGCCAGCAGAAATGGGGGGGCCACTGAAGCTTTCTTT.

The chain carries TRBV5-1 and TRBJ2-2; tentative D call: TRBD2 (5 bases). The V end was cut by 4 bases, the J end by 4 bases, with 20 bases between. The CDR3 covers 17 residues. CDR1 SGHRS and CDR2 YFSETQ come from the germline V gene. CDR3 nucleotides: TGCGCCAGCAGCACGGAGAGGGCTACATGGAGCACCGGGGAGCTGTTTTTT. Amino acid sequence: CASSTERATWSTGELFF.

The V call is TRBV30, the J call TRBJ1-3; perhaps TRBD1 as D (6 bases). CDR1 and CDR2 (germline): GTSNPN, SVGIG (reference sequence). V lost 4 bases and J lost 2, with 9 bases in between. This CDR3 has 13 amino acids. The CDR3 DNA reads as TGTGCCTGGACACAGGGACCTGGAAACACCATATATTTT. Protein product: CAWTQGPGNTIYF. Complete variable domain (other parts from reference TRBV30 and TRBJ1-3): SQTIHQWPATLVQPVGSPLSLECTVEGTSNPNLYWYRQAAGRGLQLLFYSVGIGQISSEVPQNLSASRPQDRQFILSSKKLLLSDSGFYLCAWTQGPGNTIYFGEGSWLTVV.

V and J are TRBV5-1 and TRBJ2-3; no clear D. Germline V gene data show CDR1 as SGHRS and CDR2 as YFSETQ. V was cut by 0 bases and J by 8 bases, with 7 bases left in between. CDR3 size: 12 residues. CDR3 region: CASSLDGVTQYF. The CDR3 DNA sequence: TGCGCCAGCAGCTTGGATGGAGTTACGCAGTATTTT.

V is TRBV29-1 and J is TRBJ1-2; D may be TRBD1 (5 bases). The CDR3 extends over 13 amino acids. V lost 6 bases to trimming and J lost 2 bases, with 13 bases between them. CDR1 and CDR2 (germline): SQVTM, ANQGSEA. The CDR3 nucleotides are TGCAGCGTCTGGACGGCAGGGAACTATGGCTACACCTTC. This sequence encodes CSVWTAGNYGYTF.

Concerning this clone itself: Its ends do not fully match the called genes, so a read error is possible. The chain uses TRBV5-1 and TRBJ1-1; possibly TRBD1 for D (6 bases). The germline CDR1 and CDR2 sequences are SGHRS and YFSETQ. The CDR3 is made up of 12 amino acids. The CDR3 is CASSLVGGLEDF. CDR3 sequence (DNA): TGCGCCAGCAGCTTGGTTGGGGGGCTGGAAGACTTT.

This clone was counted once. J is TRBJ1-5 and V is TRBV6-5; D not certain. Germline loops: CDR1 MNHEY, CDR2 SVGAGI. V lost 2 bases to trimming and J lost 5 bases, with 10 bases between them. The CDR3 contains 14 residues. CDR3: CASSYTAGDQPQHF. CDR3 in DNA: TGTGCCAGCAGTTACACAGCCGGGGATCAGCCCCAGCATTTT.

Comment on this clone: Within the sample, other DNA sequences also encode this same CDR3. The CDR3 region is CASSLDGDEKLFF. CDR3 nucleotides: TGCGCCAGCAGCTTGGACGGGGATGAAAAACTGTTTTTT. The genes are TRBV5-1 and TRBJ1-4; D is ambiguous. Germline V CDR1 and CDR2: SGHRS, YFSETQ. V lost 0 bases to trimming and J lost 6 bases, with 6 bases between them. The CDR3 covers 13 residues.

The V gene is TRBV4-3, the J gene TRBJ1-2; D gene unclear. Trimming took 1 base from V and 4 from J, leaving 10 bases between them. The CDR3 has 14 residues. CDR1 and CDR2 (germline): LGHNA, YSLEER. CDR3 sequence reads: CASSQGAFPYGYTF. The CDR3, as DNA: TGCGCCAGCAGCCAAGGTGCATTCCCCTATGGCTACACCTTC.

The chain uses TRBV6-5 and TRBJ2-2; D remains unclear. CDR1 is MNHEY, CDR2 SVGAGI, per germline. The CDR3 has 14 residues. Trimming took 5 bases from V and 5 from J, leaving 12 bases between them. The CDR3 DNA sequence: TGTGCCAGCAGTAACTACATTAGTACCGGGGAGCTGTTTTTT. It codes for CASSNYISTGELFF.

The V and J genes are TRBV5-6 and TRBJ2-2; 7 nucleotides align to TRBD1. The CDR3 loop spans 15 amino acids. Germline V gene lookup returns CDR1 SGHDT and CDR2 YYEEEE. V shed 4 bases and J 3 bases; nucleotides not matched to a gene: 6. The CDR3 DNA reads TGTGCCAGCAGCCGTGACAGGGTCTACACCGGGGAGCTGTTTTTT. Encoded protein: CASSRDRVYTGELFF.

The V and J genes are TRBV14 and TRBJ2-7; D gene unclear. Trimming took 0 bases from V and 2 from J, leaving 8 bases between them. This CDR3 contains 14 residues. Germline CDR1 SGHDN, CDR2 FVKESK. The CDR3 DNA reads TGTGCCAGCAGCCAAGATCGATGGGCCTACGAGCAGTACTTC. It encodes CASSQDRWAYEQYF.

The rearrangement joins TRBV6-1 to TRBJ1-2; D uncertain. V dropped 1 base and J dropped 2 bases, with 17 bases sitting between them. Germline V CDR1 and CDR2: MNHNS, SASEGT. The CDR3 length is 17 residues. The CDR3 protein is CASSEGALGGKNYGYTF. CDR3 sequence (DNA): TGTGCCAGCAGTGAAGGGGCTTTGGGAGGGAAGAACTATGGCTACACCTTC.

This chain connects TRBV6-6 to TRBJ1-6, with 10 bases identical to TRBD1. V dropped 6 bases and J dropped 10; count of bases not matched to a gene: 9. The CDR3 runs to 15 residues. Germline CDR1 and CDR2: MNHNY and SVGAGI (reference sequence). The CDR3: CASRQPGQGRSPLHF. In DNA form, the CDR3 reads TGTGCCAGCAGACAACCGGGACAGGGGAGGTCACCCCTCCACTTT.

Here the CDR3 reads CATGGLGAVNTEAFF. The DNA for the CDR3 is TGTGCCACCGGGGGTCTGGGGGCAGTGAACACTGAAGCTTTCTTT. The genes are TRBV10-3 and TRBJ1-1; tentative D call: TRBD1 (6 bases). Trimming pared 10 bases from V and 0 bases from J, leaving 18 bases between. The CDR3 contains 15 residues. Germline CDR1 ENHRY, CDR2 SYGVKD.

This chain connects TRBV7-6 to TRBJ2-5, with 9 nucleotides matching TRBD1. There are 16 residues in the CDR3. The germline gives CDR1 SGHVS, CDR2 FNYEAQ. V lost 2 bases, J lost 4 bases, and 8 bases stayed unmatched. CDR3 bases: TGTGCCAGCAGCTTACTACGCGGGGGACAGGGAGAGACCCAGTACTTC. This translates into CASSLLRGGQGETQYF.

Turning to this clone: Different DNA sequences within this sample yield the same CDR3. This chain uses TRBV2 with TRBJ2-2; 10 positions agree with TRBD1. V shed 5 bases and J 5 bases; nucleotides not matched to a gene: 5. The CDR3 is 15 residues long. CDR1 is SNHLY, CDR2 FYNNEI, per germline. Here the CDR3 DNA reads TGTGCCAGCAGTCGACAGGGGGCGGGAACCGGGGAGCTGTTTTTT. This gives the protein CASSRQGAGTGELFF.

The V gene is TRBV19, the J gene TRBJ1-4, with D hard to call. Germline loops: CDR1 LNHDA, CDR2 SQIVND (reference sequence). Trimming cost V 8 bases and J 1 base, with 17 bases left between them. There are 16 residues in the CDR3. For the CDR3, the DNA is TGTGCCAGTGGTCGTTTCCAACTAGGAACTAATGAAAAACTGTTTTTT. Translating gives CASGRFQLGTNEKLFF. Full variable domain (outside the CDR3, taken from reference TRBV19 and TRBJ1-4): DGGITQSPKYLFRKEGQNVTLSCEQNLNHDAMYWYRQDPGQGLRLIYYSQIVNDFQKGDIAEGYSVSREKKESFPLTVTSAQKNPTAFYLCASGRFQLGTNEKLFFGSGTQLSVL.